These T cell receptor beta chains were read from a single sample in a study of T-cell reconstitution after alpha-beta-depleted transplantation in children. TCRdb analysed the PCR reads with MiXCR anew, one entry per CDR3 protein. The sample lists about 300,000 distinct CDR3 sequences, over 7.5% seen once, with approximately 8.6% in the top ten. Source: peripheral blood, taken 360 days after TCRalphabeta/CD19-depleted stem cell transplant. All receptors come from a female patient aged 2 to 10 who had a stem cell transplant for Fanconi anemia, so the T cells may come from the graft donor. CDR3s include the opening cysteine and the closing phenylalanine or tryptophan. A D gene is named only where the DNA matches it firmly. The size of a clone is reported for some rows only, either as once, few or many, or as a class for expanded clones.

>TRBJ2-1|TRBV11-1|TRBD2|13|few
CASSGLAANEQFF
TGTGCCAGCAGCGGACTAGCGGCTAATGAGCAGTTCTTC
>TRBJ2-7|TRBV20-1|NA|13|NA
CSAIPFRDYEQYF
TGCAGTGCCATCCCGTTTAGGGACTACGAGCAGTACTTC
>TRBJ2-7|TRBV3-1|NA|16|NA
CASSQRPGGGNYEQYF
TGTGCCAGCAGTCAAAGACCAGGGGGGGGAAACTACGAGCAGTACTTC
>TRBJ2-1|TRBV7-2|NA|13|NA
CASSPGYRYEQFF
TGTGCCAGCAGCCCCGGGTATAGGTATGAGCAGTTCTTC
>TRBJ1-5|TRBV12-3/TRBV12-4|NA|16|many
CASSFETGPEGQPQHF
TGTGCCAGCAGTTTCGAAACAGGGCCGGAGGGACAGCCCCAGCATTTT
>TRBJ2-2|TRBV12-3/TRBV12-4|NA|12|many
CASNRNTGELFF
TGTGCCAGCAACAGAAACACCGGGGAGCTGTTTTTT
>TRBJ1-4|TRBV12-3/TRBV12-4|TRBD1|15|few
CASGWGRQGAEKLFF
TGTGCCAGCGGTTGGGGAAGACAGGGTGCCGAAAAACTGTTTTTT
>TRBJ1-1|TRBV6-5|NA|15|NA
CASSYIRGAWGEAFF
TGTGCCAGCAGTTATATCAGGGGCGCATGGGGTGAAGCTTTCTTT
>TRBJ1-2|TRBV6-5|NA|17|many
CASSYSTEQTRIYGYTF
TGTGCCAGCAGTTACTCCACTGAGCAGACCCGAATCTATGGCTACACCTTC
>TRBJ2-1|TRBV12-3/TRBV12-4|NA|17|many
CASSSIKTGEAYNEQFF
TGTGCCAGCAGTTCAATTAAAACAGGGGAGGCATACAATGAGCAGTTCTTC
>TRBJ2-7|TRBV6-2/TRBV6-3|NA|15|NA
CASSRRRAATYEQYF
TGTGCCAGCAGCCGCCGAAGAGCGGCTACCTACGAGCAGTACTTC
>TRBJ2-2|TRBV25-1|TRBD1|16|few
CASSARTGGNTGELFF
TGTGCCAGCAGTGCCCGGACAGGGGGGAACACCGGGGAGCTGTTTTTT
>TRBJ2-1|TRBV12-3/TRBV12-4|TRBD2|14|many
CATLSAGGLNEQFF
TGTGCCACCCTATCTGCGGGGGGTCTAAATGAGCAGTTCTTC